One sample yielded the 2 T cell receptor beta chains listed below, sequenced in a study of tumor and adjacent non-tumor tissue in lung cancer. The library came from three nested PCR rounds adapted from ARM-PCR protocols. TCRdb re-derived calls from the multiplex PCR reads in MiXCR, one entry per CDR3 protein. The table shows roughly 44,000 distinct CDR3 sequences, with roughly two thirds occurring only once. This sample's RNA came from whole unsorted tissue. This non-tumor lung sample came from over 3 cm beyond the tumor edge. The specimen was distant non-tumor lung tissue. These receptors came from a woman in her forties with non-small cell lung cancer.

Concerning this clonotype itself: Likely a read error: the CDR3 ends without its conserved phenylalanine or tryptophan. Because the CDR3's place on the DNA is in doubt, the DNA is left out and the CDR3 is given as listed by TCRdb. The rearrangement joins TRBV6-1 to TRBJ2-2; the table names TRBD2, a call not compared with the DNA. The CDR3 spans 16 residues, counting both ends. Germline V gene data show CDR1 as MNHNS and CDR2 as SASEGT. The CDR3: CASSERAGANTGELFY.

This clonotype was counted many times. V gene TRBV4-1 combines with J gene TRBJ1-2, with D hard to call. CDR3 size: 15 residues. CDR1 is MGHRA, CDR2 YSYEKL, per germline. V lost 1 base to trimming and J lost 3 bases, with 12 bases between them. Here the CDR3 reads CASSQGPRDYYGYTF. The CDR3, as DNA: TGCGCCAGCAGCCAAGGACCCAGAGACTACTATGGCTACACCTTC.